Listed below are T cell receptor beta chains from one sample, sequenced in a study of memory CD8 T cells in hepatitis C reinfection. Measured with immunoSEQ multiplex PCR; TCRdb has only the in-frame clones, and not every one. Of approximately 51,000 clones in the sample, over 85% were seen once. The sample consisted of naive CD8+ T cells sorted from blood. These TCRs come from a man aged 18 to 30 with hepatitis C virus infection. The CDR3 runs from the conserved cysteine through the conserved F or W. The order of the fields is V gene, CDR3 length, D gene, clone size, J gene, CDR3 DNA, CDR3 protein. D genes are given only for firm matches. Some rows mark clone size as missing; the rest say once, few, many or name a class of expanded clone.

v_call: TRBV19
cdr3_length: 15
d_call: TRBD1
clone_size: NA
j_call: TRBJ1-2
cdr3_nt: TGTGCCAGTAGTATTGGTACCCGGACAGGGAGAGGCTACACCTTC
cdr3_aa: CASSIGTRTGRGYTF

v_call: TRBV7-2
cdr3_length: 15
d_call: TRBD2
clone_size: NA
j_call: TRBJ2-7
cdr3_nt: TGTGCCAGCAGCTGGACTAGCGGGAGGGCCGACGAGCAGTACTTC
cdr3_aa: CASSWTSGRADEQYF

v_call: TRBV27
cdr3_length: 12
d_call: NA
clone_size: NA
j_call: TRBJ2-1
cdr3_nt: TGTGCCAGCAGTGAGACCTACAATGAGCAGTTCTTC
cdr3_aa: CASSETYNEQFF

v_call: TRBV27
cdr3_length: 15
d_call: NA
clone_size: NA
j_call: TRBJ2-7
cdr3_nt: TGTGCCAGCAGTTTCAGCAGCGGGCCGCTCTACGAGCAGTACTTC
cdr3_aa: CASSFSSGPLYEQYF

v_call: TRBV29-1
cdr3_length: 14
d_call: NA
clone_size: NA
j_call: TRBJ1-4
cdr3_nt: TGCAGCGTTGGTTTGTCGGGGGAAGGTGAAAAACTGTTTTTT
cdr3_aa: CSVGLSGEGEKLFF

v_call: TRBV10-3
cdr3_length: 20
d_call: TRBD1
clone_size: once
j_call: TRBJ2-3
cdr3_nt: TGTGCCATCAGTGAGTCGAAAGGGACAGGGGCCTTCAGCGGCACAGATACGCAGTATTTT
cdr3_aa: CAISESKGTGAFSGTDTQYF

v_call: TRBV4-1
cdr3_length: 14
d_call: NA
clone_size: NA
j_call: TRBJ1-1
cdr3_nt: TGCGCCAGCAGCCAAGTAGGACAGATCACTGAAGCTTTCTTT
cdr3_aa: CASSQVGQITEAFF

v_call: TRBV7-2
cdr3_length: 15
d_call: NA
clone_size: NA
j_call: TRBJ2-1
cdr3_nt: TGTGCCAGCAGCCCGGCTGGGAGCTCCTACAATGAGCAGTTCTTC
cdr3_aa: CASSPAGSSYNEQFF

v_call: TRBV9
cdr3_length: 13
d_call: NA
clone_size: NA
j_call: TRBJ2-1
cdr3_nt: TGTGCCAGCAGCGTAGTAGGGGGACATGAGCAGTTCTTC
cdr3_aa: CASSVVGGHEQFF

v_call: TRBV29-1
cdr3_length: 11
d_call: TRBD1
clone_size: NA
j_call: TRBJ1-2
cdr3_nt: TGCAGCGTACCGGGACAGAGCGGCTACACCTTC
cdr3_aa: CSVPGQSGYTF

v_call: TRBV5-5
cdr3_length: 15
d_call: TRBD2
clone_size: NA
j_call: TRBJ2-7
cdr3_nt: TGTGCCAGCAGCTTGAAGTGGGGAGGGGCCTACGAGCAGTACTTC
cdr3_aa: CASSLKWGGAYEQYF

v_call: TRBV6-1
cdr3_length: 16
d_call: NA
clone_size: NA
j_call: TRBJ2-5
cdr3_nt: TGTGCCAGCAGTGGTCCCCTGGGACTGAACCTAGAGACCCAGTACTTC
cdr3_aa: CASSGPLGLNLETQYF

v_call: TRBV4-3
cdr3_length: 16
d_call: NA
clone_size: NA
j_call: TRBJ1-4
cdr3_nt: TGCGCCAGCAGCCAAGATCATCGGGGGTTGAGGGAAAAACTGTTTTTT
cdr3_aa: CASSQDHRGLREKLFF

v_call: TRBV19
cdr3_length: 13
d_call: TRBD1
clone_size: NA
j_call: TRBJ2-3
cdr3_nt: TGTGCCAGCGGACAGGGGAGCACAGATACGCAGTATTTT
cdr3_aa: CASGQGSTDTQYF

v_call: TRBV5-5
cdr3_length: 16
d_call: NA
clone_size: NA
j_call: TRBJ1-2
cdr3_nt: TGTGCCAGCAGCTCGTCCCGGACAGTCCTCCGCTATGGCTACACCTTC
cdr3_aa: CASSSSRTVLRYGYTF

v_call: TRBV2
cdr3_length: 16
d_call: TRBD2
clone_size: NA
j_call: TRBJ2-7
cdr3_nt: TGTGCCAGCAGTACCGGACTAGCGGACGTCTCCTACGAGCAGTACTTC
cdr3_aa: CASSTGLADVSYEQYF

v_call: TRBV27
cdr3_length: 17
d_call: TRBD1
clone_size: NA
j_call: TRBJ1-6
cdr3_nt: TGTGCCAGCTCCCACCGGGACAGTCAGTTATTTAATTCACCCCTCCACTTT
cdr3_aa: CASSHRDSQLFNSPLHF

v_call: TRBV19
cdr3_length: 13
d_call: NA
clone_size: NA
j_call: TRBJ1-1
cdr3_nt: TGTGCCAGTAGTAAAGGGGTAAACACTGAAGCTTTCTTT
cdr3_aa: CASSKGVNTEAFF

v_call: TRBV4-1
cdr3_length: 15
d_call: NA
clone_size: once
j_call: TRBJ2-2
cdr3_nt: TGCGCCAGCAGCCAAAGCGCCCCCGGGACCGGGGAGCTGTTTTTT
cdr3_aa: CASSQSAPGTGELFF

v_call: TRBV14
cdr3_length: 15
d_call: TRBD1
clone_size: NA
j_call: TRBJ2-7
cdr3_nt: TGTGCCAGCAGCCGAGGGACAGGGGTGCCCTACGAGCAGTACTTC
cdr3_aa: CASSRGTGVPYEQYF

v_call: TRBV25-1
cdr3_length: 14
d_call: TRBD2
clone_size: NA
j_call: TRBJ2-1
cdr3_nt: TGTGCCAGCAGTGATCTAGCGGGCTACAATGAGCAGTTCTTC
cdr3_aa: CASSDLAGYNEQFF

v_call: TRBV6-5
cdr3_length: 14
d_call: NA
clone_size: NA
j_call: TRBJ1-2
cdr3_nt: TGTGCCAGCAGTTACGAGCCATCTTACTATGGCTACACCTTC
cdr3_aa: CASSYEPSYYGYTF

v_call: TRBV4-1
cdr3_length: 14
d_call: TRBD1
clone_size: NA
j_call: TRBJ1-2
cdr3_nt: TGCGCCAGCAGCCAAACCCCAGGGGGTTATGGCTACACCTTC
cdr3_aa: CASSQTPGGYGYTF

v_call: TRBV5-5
cdr3_length: 19
d_call: NA
clone_size: NA
j_call: TRBJ1-3
cdr3_nt: TGTGCCAGCAGCTTGGGAGTAGTTTGGGGGGGCGCGTCTGGAAACACCATATATTTT
cdr3_aa: CASSLGVVWGGASGNTIYF

v_call: TRBV11-2
cdr3_length: 16
d_call: NA
clone_size: NA
j_call: TRBJ1-3
cdr3_nt: TGTGCCAGCAGCTTAGTCGGTGGGAGCTCTGGAAACACCATATATTTT
cdr3_aa: CASSLVGGSSGNTIYF

v_call: TRBV6-4
cdr3_length: 13
d_call: TRBD1
clone_size: NA
j_call: TRBJ2-1
cdr3_nt: TGTGCCAGCAGCTCCAGGGGGTCCAATGAGCAGTTCTTC
cdr3_aa: CASSSRGSNEQFF

v_call: TRBV12-5
cdr3_length: 14
d_call: NA
clone_size: NA
j_call: TRBJ2-5
cdr3_nt: TGTGCTAGTCTTGGTCCGACGACTGGGGAGACCCAGTACTTC
cdr3_aa: CASLGPTTGETQYF

v_call: TRBV29-1
cdr3_length: 11
d_call: NA
clone_size: NA
j_call: TRBJ2-3
cdr3_nt: TGCAGCGTTGAAGGGAGCAGAAAGCAGTATTTT
cdr3_aa: CSVEGSRKQYF

v_call: TRBV7-9
cdr3_length: 18
d_call: TRBD2
clone_size: few
j_call: TRBJ2-1
cdr3_nt: TGTGCCAGCAGCCGAGGGACTAGCGGGGGGCATTACCACAATGAGCAGTTCTTC
cdr3_aa: CASSRGTSGGHYHNEQFF

v_call: TRBV7-8
cdr3_length: 16
d_call: NA
clone_size: NA
j_call: TRBJ2-7
cdr3_nt: TGTGCCAGCAGCTTAGGAAATCTAGACCTTCCCTACGAGCAGTACTTC
cdr3_aa: CASSLGNLDLPYEQYF

v_call: TRBV4-1
cdr3_length: 13
d_call: NA
clone_size: NA
j_call: TRBJ1-1
cdr3_nt: TGCGCCAGCAGCCGACAGGTTGACACTGAAGCTTTCTTT
cdr3_aa: CASSRQVDTEAFF

v_call: TRBV11-2
cdr3_length: 16
d_call: NA
clone_size: once
j_call: TRBJ1-6
cdr3_nt: TGTGCCAGCAGCTTAAGCGGGGCCTCCTATAATTCACCCCTCCACTTT
cdr3_aa: CASSLSGASYNSPLHF

v_call: TRBV9
cdr3_length: 16
d_call: TRBD2
clone_size: NA
j_call: TRBJ2-1
cdr3_nt: TGTGCCAGCAGCGTCACGGCGGGAGGGCTAAGGAATGAGCAGTTCTTC
cdr3_aa: CASSVTAGGLRNEQFF

v_call: TRBV11-3
cdr3_length: 13
d_call: NA
clone_size: NA
j_call: TRBJ1-1
cdr3_nt: TGTGCCAGCAGCCGCCAACAGAACACTGAAGCTTTCTTT
cdr3_aa: CASSRQQNTEAFF

v_call: TRBV28
cdr3_length: 14
d_call: TRBD2
clone_size: NA
j_call: TRBJ2-2
cdr3_nt: TGTGCCAGCGGACTAGCGGGGTCCACCGGGGAGCTGTTTTTT
cdr3_aa: CASGLAGSTGELFF

v_call: TRBV4-1
cdr3_length: 15
d_call: NA
clone_size: NA
j_call: TRBJ1-2
cdr3_nt: TGCGCCAGCAGCCAAACAGGGATGGTTGGCTATGGCTACACCTTC
cdr3_aa: CASSQTGMVGYGYTF

v_call: TRBV4-1
cdr3_length: 16
d_call: NA
clone_size: NA
j_call: TRBJ2-3
cdr3_nt: TGCGCCAGCAGCCCTGAGGTAGCGAGCAGCACAGATACGCAGTATTTT
cdr3_aa: CASSPEVASSTDTQYF

v_call: TRBV23-1
cdr3_length: 15
d_call: TRBD1
clone_size: NA
j_call: TRBJ1-5
cdr3_nt: TGCGCCAGCAGCCTGTACAGGGGTTCCAATCAGCCCCAGCATTTT
cdr3_aa: CASSLYRGSNQPQHF

v_call: TRBV9
cdr3_length: 15
d_call: TRBD2
clone_size: NA
j_call: TRBJ2-1
cdr3_nt: TGTGCCAGCAGCGAATATTGGGGGGGTGGGGGTCCGCAGTTCTTC
cdr3_aa: CASSEYWGGGGPQFF

v_call: TRBV10-1
cdr3_length: 17
d_call: TRBD2
clone_size: NA
j_call: TRBJ2-5
cdr3_nt: TGCGCCAGCAGTGGTCAGGGACTAGCGGGAAGTTCCGAGACCCAGTACTTC
cdr3_aa: CASSGQGLAGSSETQYF

v_call: TRBV5-6
cdr3_length: 14
d_call: NA
clone_size: NA
j_call: TRBJ1-5
cdr3_nt: TGTGCCAGCAGGTTGGGCCCGGGTGATCAGCCCCAGCATTTT
cdr3_aa: CASRLGPGDQPQHF

v_call: TRBV5-4
cdr3_length: 13
d_call: NA
clone_size: NA
j_call: TRBJ1-4
cdr3_nt: TGTGCCAGCAGCTTGGACGCGGTTGGGAAACTGTTTTTT
cdr3_aa: CASSLDAVGKLFF

v_call: TRBV7-9
cdr3_length: 14
d_call: TRBD1
clone_size: NA
j_call: TRBJ1-4
cdr3_nt: TGTGCCAGCAGCTCCGACAGGGGAGATGAAAAACTGTTTTTT
cdr3_aa: CASSSDRGDEKLFF

v_call: TRBV27
cdr3_length: 15
d_call: TRBD1
clone_size: NA
j_call: TRBJ1-2
cdr3_nt: TGTGCCAGCAGTTTAGTAGGGACAGGGCACTATGGCTACACCTTC
cdr3_aa: CASSLVGTGHYGYTF

v_call: TRBV27
cdr3_length: 16
d_call: NA
clone_size: NA
j_call: TRBJ1-4
cdr3_nt: TGTGCCAGCAGCCCTGAGACGGGGGGGTCTAATGAAAAACTGTTTTTT
cdr3_aa: CASSPETGGSNEKLFF

v_call: TRBV28
cdr3_length: 19
d_call: TRBD1
clone_size: NA
j_call: TRBJ1-5
cdr3_nt: TGTGCCAGCAGTTTCGGGAACAGGGGCCCCGAAATTATTCCCCAGCCCCAGCATTTT
cdr3_aa: CASSFGNRGPEIIPQPQHF

v_call: TRBV11-3
cdr3_length: 15
d_call: NA
clone_size: NA
j_call: TRBJ2-1
cdr3_nt: TGTGCCAGCAGCTTAGAGGGTGACGGGTACAATGAGCAGTTCTTC
cdr3_aa: CASSLEGDGYNEQFF

v_call: TRBV6-1
cdr3_length: 14
d_call: NA
clone_size: NA
j_call: TRBJ2-1
cdr3_nt: TGTGCCAGCATGAACAGGAACACCTACAATGAGCAGTTCTTC
cdr3_aa: CASMNRNTYNEQFF

v_call: TRBV4-1
cdr3_length: 14
d_call: NA
clone_size: few
j_call: TRBJ2-7
cdr3_nt: TGCGCCAGCAGCCAAGTTATCTCTTCCTACGAGCAGTACTTC
cdr3_aa: CASSQVISSYEQYF

v_call: TRBV5-4
cdr3_length: 13
d_call: TRBD1
clone_size: NA
j_call: TRBJ1-1
cdr3_nt: TGTGCCAGCAGCGTGGACAGGGCCCCTGAAGCTTTCTTT
cdr3_aa: CASSVDRAPEAFF

v_call: TRBV5-6
cdr3_length: 14
d_call: NA
clone_size: NA
j_call: TRBJ1-5
cdr3_nt: TGTGCCAGCAGCTTTTTAGGGGTAAACCAGCCCCAGCATTTT
cdr3_aa: CASSFLGVNQPQHF

v_call: TRBV28
cdr3_length: 12
d_call: NA
clone_size: NA
j_call: TRBJ2-7
cdr3_nt: TGTGCCAGCAGTTTAGACGGGGGTGAGCAGTACTTC
cdr3_aa: CASSLDGGEQYF

v_call: TRBV20-1
cdr3_length: 11
d_call: NA
clone_size: NA
j_call: TRBJ2-7
cdr3_nt: TGCAGTGCTCCCGAGAGCTACGAGCAGTACTTC
cdr3_aa: CSAPESYEQYF

v_call: TRBV6-5
cdr3_length: 16
d_call: TRBD1
clone_size: NA
j_call: TRBJ2-1
cdr3_nt: TGTGCCAGCAGTTACGGAGGACAGGGGTTTCACAATGAGCAGTTCTTC
cdr3_aa: CASSYGGQGFHNEQFF

v_call: TRBV6-5
cdr3_length: 15
d_call: TRBD1
clone_size: NA
j_call: TRBJ2-3
cdr3_nt: TGTGCCAGCAGGAGGACAGGGATGAGCACAGATACGCAGTATTTT
cdr3_aa: CASRRTGMSTDTQYF

v_call: TRBV11-2
cdr3_length: 15
d_call: TRBD2
clone_size: NA
j_call: TRBJ2-2
cdr3_nt: TGTGCCAGCAGCTCTAGCGGGGGGGCCCTCGGGGAGCTGTTTTTT
cdr3_aa: CASSSSGGALGELFF

v_call: TRBV5-4
cdr3_length: 14
d_call: NA
clone_size: NA
j_call: TRBJ1-2
cdr3_nt: TGTGCCAGCAGCTTGCGGACCACAGGGAATGGCTACACCTTC
cdr3_aa: CASSLRTTGNGYTF

v_call: TRBV6-6
cdr3_length: 15
d_call: TRBD1
clone_size: NA
j_call: TRBJ1-2
cdr3_nt: TGTGCCAGCAGTTCTCCGACAGGGATCGACTATGGCTACACCTTC
cdr3_aa: CASSSPTGIDYGYTF

v_call: TRBV27
cdr3_length: 12
d_call: NA
clone_size: NA
j_call: TRBJ2-3
cdr3_nt: TGTGCCAGCGGGGAGGAAACAGATACGCAGTATTTT
cdr3_aa: CASGEETDTQYF